These 28 T cell receptor beta chains share one sample of origin, sequenced in a study of CD8+ T cells in alopecia areata. Sequencing templates came from extracted RNA that was reverse transcribed into cDNA. The repertoire was sequenced with immunoSEQ multiplex PCR; TCRdb's copy has only in-frame clones and lacks some. The sample comprises 150,000 to 200,000 clones, approximately 56% of which are singletons, and about 14% rests with the top ten. Specimen: CD4+ T cells sorted from blood, collected at week 0. The receptors were gathered from a human donor with alopecia areata.

The genes are TRBV30 and TRBJ2-5; possible D gene TRBD1, 7 bases. Germline CDR1 GTSNPN, CDR2 SVGIG (reference sequence). With 5 bases removed from V and 1 base from J, the gap between germline ends came to 11 bases. The CDR3 has 13 amino acids. CDR3 in amino acids: CAWDRDFQETQYF. The CDR3 DNA sequence: TGTGCCTGGGACAGGGACTTCCAAGAGACCCAGTACTTC.

The chain is built from TRBV4-3 and TRBJ2-2, with no clear D. The CDR3 runs to 14 residues. V was cut by 0 bases and J by 3 bases, with 5 bases left in between. Germline V lookup: CDR1 LGHNA, CDR2 YSLEER. CDR3 sequence reads: CASSQEGYTGELFF. The CDR3 DNA reads TGCGCCAGCAGCCAAGAAGGGTACACCGGGGAGCTGTTTTTT.

This chain uses TRBV5-6 with TRBJ1-1, with D perhaps matching TRBD1 (5 bases). Per the germline V gene, CDR1 is SGHDT and CDR2 is YYEEEE. The CDR3 length is 17 residues. V lost 0 bases to trimming and J lost 6 bases, with 21 bases between them. This CDR3 reads CASSLDLWGRGDPEAFF. The CDR3 DNA sequence: TGTGCCAGCAGCTTGGACCTTTGGGGTAGGGGAGACCCTGAAGCTTTCTTT.

The chain recombines TRBV6-5 with TRBJ2-1; D might be TRBD1 (6 bases). Per germline, CDR1 MNHEY and CDR2 SVGAGI. V lost 6 bases, J lost 2 bases, and 14 bases lay in between. The length of the CDR3 is 15 residues. For the CDR3, the DNA is TGTGCCAGCAGCAGACAGGACTCCACCTACAATGAGCAGTTCTTC. As protein: CASSRQDSTYNEQFF.

The genes are TRBV30 and TRBJ2-6; D is perhaps TRBD1 (6 bases). V lost 5 bases, J lost 4 bases, and 12 bases lay in between. CDR3 length: 14 amino acids. Germline V gene data show CDR1 as GTSNPN and CDR2 as SVGIG (reference sequence). CDR3: CAWGTGTGANVLTF. The CDR3 bases are TGTGCCTGGGGCACAGGGACGGGGGCCAACGTCCTGACTTTC.

On this clone itself: The identical CDR3 is also encoded by other nucleotide sequences in the sample. The rearrangement links TRBV29-1 to TRBJ2-6, with D unclear. CDR1 is SQVTM, CDR2 ANQGSEA, per germline. The CDR3 consists of 13 residues. V lost 4 bases and J 0 bases, leaving 4 bases between the germline ends. In nucleotides, the CDR3 is TGCAGCGTTGCAGTCTCTGGGGCCAACGTCCTGACTTTC. Translating gives CSVAVSGANVLTF.

The CDR3 DNA follows: TGCGCCAGCAGCAGGGGTCACGAGCAGTACTTC. It codes for CASSRGHEQYF. The chain uses TRBV10-2 and TRBJ2-7; a weak D match, TRBD1 (6 bases). CDR1 is WSHSY, CDR2 SAAADI, per germline. The CDR3 is made up of 11 amino acids. V lost 6 bases and J 5 bases, leaving 8 bases between the germline ends.

The chain links TRBV29-1 to TRBJ2-4; D is ambiguous. V lost 2 bases and J lost 0, with 8 bases in between. The CDR3 totals 14 residues. Germline V CDR1 and CDR2: SQVTM, ANQGSEA. The CDR3 DNA sequence: TGCAGCGTTGAAAGGGTACTAGCCAAAAACATTCAGTACTTC. It codes for CSVERVLAKNIQYF. The variable domain in full, with the rest retrieved from reference TRBV29-1 and TRBJ2-4, is SAVISQKPSRDICQRGTSLTIQCQVDSQVTMMFWYRQQPGQSLTLIATANQGSEATYESGFVIDKFPISRPNLTFSTLTVSNMSPEDSSIYLCSVERVLAKNIQYFGAGTRLSVL.

The rearrangement joins TRBV30 to TRBJ1-1, with D perhaps matching TRBD1 (6 bases). Trimming removed 0 bases at V and 3 bases at J, with 8 bases between. The CDR3 extends over 13 amino acids. CDR1 is GTSNPN, CDR2 SVGIG, per germline (reference sequence). The chain's CDR3 is CAWSVRQDTEAFF. The CDR3, as DNA: TGTGCCTGGAGTGTACGACAGGACACTGAAGCTTTCTTT.

A few counts support this clone. V and J are TRBV7-2 and TRBJ2-6; D remains unclear. The V end was cut by 8 bases, the J end by 4 bases, with 21 bases between. This CDR3 region has 17 residues. Germline-derived CDR1 and CDR2 are SGHTA and FQGNSA. CDR3 nucleotides: TGTGCCAGCGCCTTAATGGGCCCACGACGCGGGGCCAACGTCCTGACTTTC. It is translated as CASALMGPRRGANVLTF.

The chain is built from TRBV25-1 and TRBJ2-2; D is perhaps TRBD2 (6 bases). Trimming took off 4 bases at V and 2 bases at J, with 14 bases between the two ends. The CDR3 consists of 16 residues. Germline assignment: CDR1 MGHDK and CDR2 SYGVNS. The CDR3 bases are TGTGCCAGCAGTGTAAGGGGACTGAAAAACACCGGGGAGCTGTTTTTT. Translating it yields CASSVRGLKNTGELFF.

The chain has TRBV5-1 and TRBJ2-7; D gene ambiguous. CDR1 is SGHRS and CDR2 is YFSETQ in the germline V gene. This CDR3 is built from 13 residues. V gave up 1 base and J gave up 3 bases, with 8 bases separating them. CDR3 protein: CASSLTSSYEQYF. For the CDR3, the DNA is TGCGCCAGCAGCTTGACGAGTAGCTACGAGCAGTACTTC.

This chain uses TRBV27 with TRBJ1-2; D possibly corresponds to TRBD1 (5 bases). There are 13 residues in the CDR3. V lost 3 bases and J lost 8, with 13 bases in between. Per the germline V gene, CDR1 is MNHEY and CDR2 is SMNVEV (reference sequence). The CDR3: CASSFGSGNGYTF. The CDR3, as DNA: TGTGCCAGCAGTTTCGGTTCAGGGAACGGCTACACCTTC.

V and J are TRBV4-1 and TRBJ1-6; D not resolved. V was shortened by 0 bases and J by 7 bases, with 16 bases between the two germline ends. Germline CDR1 MGHRA, CDR2 YSYEKL. The CDR3 has 17 amino acids. CDR3 sequence reads: CASSQDIFRTRNSPLHF. CDR3 coding DNA: TGCGCCAGCAGCCAAGATATATTCCGGACCCGAAATTCACCCCTCCACTTT.

The chain combines TRBV4-2 with TRBJ1-6; the D is unclear. CDR1 is LGHNA and CDR2 is YNFKEQ in the germline V gene. There are 14 residues in the CDR3. V dropped 2 bases and J dropped 9 bases, with 11 bases sitting between them. CDR3 DNA sequence: TGTGCCAGCAGCCAACTGGGTGAGGGTTCACCCCTCCACTTT. Its translation: CASSQLGEGSPLHF.

The V call is TRBV19, the J call TRBJ2-2; maybe TRBD2 (5 bases). Looked up from germline, CDR1 is LNHDA and CDR2 is SQIVND (reference sequence). The CDR3 totals 13 residues. The V end was cut by 1 base, the J end by 7 bases, with 7 bases between. The CDR3 spells CASSIGEIGELFF. The DNA for the CDR3 is TGTGCCAGTAGTATAGGGGAGATCGGGGAGCTGTTTTTT.

The chain has TRBV20-1 and TRBJ2-7, with a possible D match to TRBD1 (5 bases). The CDR3 has 11 residues. Trimming shortened V by 5 bases and J by 6 bases, and 11 bases separated the two germline ends. The germline V gene encodes CDR1 DFQATT and CDR2 SNEGSKA (reference sequence). The chain's CDR3 is CSAHDSAEQYF. The CDR3 nucleotides read TGCAGTGCTCACGACAGCGCCGAGCAGTACTTC.

The V call is TRBV6-6, the J call TRBJ1-5; 9 bases fit TRBD1. V was clipped by 5 bases and J by 5 bases; unmatched bases: 7. The CDR3 loop spans 15 amino acids. The germline CDR1 and CDR2 sequences are MNHNY and SVGAGI (reference sequence). This CDR3 reads CASSNQDRGDQPQHF. Here the CDR3 DNA reads TGTGCCAGCAGTAACCAGGACAGGGGTGATCAGCCCCAGCATTTT.

The chain uses TRBV2 and TRBJ2-1; 7 bases are a match to TRBD1. J lost 4 bases, V lost 10 bases, and 4 bases had no gene match. CDR3 length: 12 residues. The germline V gene has CDR1 SNHLY and CDR2 FYNNEI. CDR3 sequence (DNA): TGTGCCACCGGGACAGATTACAATGAGCAGTTCTTC. It translates to CATGTDYNEQFF.

V is TRBV10-3 and J is TRBJ2-2; D not resolved. CDR3 size: 12 residues. V lost 7 bases and J 1 base, leaving 4 bases between the germline ends. Germline V gene sequence: CDR1 ENHRY, CDR2 SYGVKD. The CDR3 nucleotides are TGTGCCATCACCCAGAACACCGGGGAGCTGTTTTTT. Translated: CAITQNTGELFF.

This clone was counted between two and nine times. This rearrangement joins TRBV30 to TRBJ1-6; tentative D call: TRBD1 (6 bases). V lost 2 bases and J 14 bases, leaving 19 bases between the germline ends. Germline CDR1 is GTSNPN and CDR2 is SVGIG (reference sequence). This CDR3 spans 14 amino acids. The CDR3 here is CAWSSGTRFNTLHF. DNA of the CDR3: TGTGCCTGGAGTTCCGGGACAAGGTTTAACACCCTCCACTTT.

CDR3 nucleotide sequence: TGTGCCAGCAGCGCCGGGACAGATGGAAACACCATATATTTT. This translates into CASSAGTDGNTIYF. The chain combines TRBV9 with TRBJ1-3, with 7 bases aligning to TRBD1. Trimming took 3 bases from V and 3 from J; bases not matched to a gene: 3. CDR3 length equals 14 residues. Germline V gene lookup returns CDR1 SGDLS and CDR2 YYNGEE.

This clone was seen only a few times. The V gene is TRBV23-1, the J gene TRBJ2-2; D is unresolved. TRBV23-1 is an ORF; its function is uncertain. The CDR3 totals 10 residues. Between the trimmed V and J ends, which lost 8 bases and 7 bases, there was a span of 5 bases. The CDR3 reads CASVYGELFF. The CDR3 coding sequence is TGCGCCAGCGTATACGGGGAGCTGTTTTTT.

This clone was counted between two and nine times. The chain is built from TRBV2 and TRBJ2-3; TRBD1 is a possible D gene (6 bases). CDR1 is SNHLY and CDR2 is FYNNEI in the germline V gene. The V end lost 5 bases, the J end lost 0 bases, and 12 bases lay between the germline ends. CDR3 size: 15 residues. CDR3 region: CASSRDRPSTDTQYF. CDR3 DNA sequence: TGTGCCAGCAGTCGAGACAGGCCCAGCACAGATACGCAGTATTTT.

The rearrangement links TRBV29-1 to TRBJ2-1; D may correspond to TRBD1 or TRBD2 (5 bases each). V lost 6 bases to trimming and J lost 7 bases, with 19 bases between them. Germline V CDR1 and CDR2: SQVTM, ANQGSEA. This CDR3 region has 14 residues. CDR3 bases: TGCAGCGTATCAGCCGGGACGGGCGGGAATGAGCAGTTCTTC. Amino acid sequence: CSVSAGTGGNEQFF.

The V and J genes are TRBV9 and TRBJ2-5; TRBD1 might be the D (6 bases). Germline V gene data show CDR1 as SGDLS and CDR2 as YYNGEE. This CDR3 comprises 17 residues. V lost 2 bases and J lost 4, with 21 bases in between. CDR3 loop: CASSVTGGGGAGETQYF. CDR3 DNA sequence: TGTGCCAGCAGCGTTACGGGTGGTGGGGGCGCGGGAGAGACCCAGTACTTC. The variable domain in full, with the rest retrieved from reference TRBV9 and TRBJ2-5, is DSGVTQTPKHLITATGQRVTLRCSPRSGDLSVYWYQQSLDQGLQFLIQYYNGEERAKGNILERFSAQQFPDLHSELNLSSLELGDSALYFCASSVTGGGGAGETQYFGPGTRLLVL.

The chain combines TRBV5-5 with TRBJ1-1; D perhaps matches TRBD1 (5 bases). The CDR3 contains 14 residues. Germline loops: CDR1 SGHKS, CDR2 YYEKEE (reference sequence). The germline V and J ends were trimmed by 2 bases and 6 bases, with 14 bases remaining between them. The CDR3 spells CASSFLGQGAEAFF. The CDR3 region has the DNA TGTGCCAGCAGCTTCTTGGGGCAGGGCGCTGAAGCTTTCTTT.

In this sample, this clone turned up a few times. This sequence joins TRBV9 and TRBJ2-7; weak D call: TRBD2 (6 bases). The CDR3 has 14 amino acids. V lost 0 bases, J lost 7 bases, and 14 bases lay in between. Germline V gene sequence: CDR1 SGDLS, CDR2 YYNGEE. In DNA form, the CDR3 reads TGTGCCAGCAGCGTAGATGGAGGGCCCGGGGAGCAGTACTTC. Protein product: CASSVDGGPGEQYF.